This T cell receptor (beta chain) stems from a study of Graves' ophthalmopathy and Graves' hyperthyroidism. Regarding the study as a whole: With over 85% sensitivity and less than 83% specificity, a 13-signature model separated ophthalmopathy from stable hyperthyroidism. The model predicted ophthalmopathy progression with about 70% sensitivity and 72.22% specificity.

TCR beta CDR3 amplification used RNA transcripts. RT-PCR in the first round used HTBI primers; a second-round multiplex PCR followed. TCRdb redid the calling of the multiplex PCR reads with MiXCR, one entry per CDR3 protein. Found here are 900,000 to 1,200,000 distinct CDR3 sequences, about two fifths of them singletons; the top ten hold approximately 10%. This clonotype was detected ten times or more. Its specificity is unknown. The CDR3 has 13 residues. V was trimmed by 4 bases and J by 5 bases, leaving 12 bases between them. Germline V gives CDR1 MGHDK, CDR2 SYGVNS. Each diagnosis was determined on the basis of clinical symptoms, serum thyroxine, TRAb, thyroid ultrasound and orbital computed tomography.

The gene calls are TRBV25-1 and TRBJ2-7; a possible D gene is TRBD1 (5 bases). This clonotype was sampled from an adult man with Graves' hyperthyroidism. Sequencing was performed on peripheral blood or thyroid tissue (not recorded which). CDR3 protein: CASSVKAGNEQYF. As DNA, the CDR3 is TGTGCCAGCAGTGTAAAGGCAGGGAACGAGCAGTACTTC.